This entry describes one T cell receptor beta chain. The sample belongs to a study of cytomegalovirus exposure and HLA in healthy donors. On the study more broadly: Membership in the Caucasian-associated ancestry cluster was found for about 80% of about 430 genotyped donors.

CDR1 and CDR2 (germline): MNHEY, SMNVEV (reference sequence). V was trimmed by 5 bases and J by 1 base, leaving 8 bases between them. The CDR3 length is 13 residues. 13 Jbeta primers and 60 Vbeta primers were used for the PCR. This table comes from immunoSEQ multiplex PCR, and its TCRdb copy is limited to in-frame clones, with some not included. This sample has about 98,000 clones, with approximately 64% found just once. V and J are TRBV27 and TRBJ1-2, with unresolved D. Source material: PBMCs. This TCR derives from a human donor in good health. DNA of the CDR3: TGTGCCAGCAGTCCCCAACTTAACTATGGCTACACCTTC. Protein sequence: CASSPQLNYGYTF.